The sequence of this T cell receptor beta chain was determined in a study of T-cell memory formation after mild COVID-19. Whole-study findings and limits: The study found balanced CD4/CD8 in clones contracting day 15 to 85 and a CD4+ lean in later expanders.

TCRdb re-analysed the 5' RACE reads in MiXCR, keeping a single row per CDR3 protein. In the table there are 500,000 to 650,000 distinct CDR3 sequences, approximately 21% of which are singletons. This clonotype was detected only once. Antigen: not known. This CDR3 is 15 amino acids long. Germline CDR1 reads SGDLS; CDR2 reads YYNGEE. Losses at the gene ends were 0 bases for V and 5 bases for J; bases not matched to a gene: 1. The V call is TRBV9, the J call TRBJ2-2; 10 bases align to TRBD1. The sequence was obtained from an adult woman who had mild COVID-19 (a few samples of this study predate the infection). Cell type and time point are not known. Sequencing was done on a sample of PBMCs or a T cell subset sorted from them (not recorded which). CDR3 sequence: CASSVGTGGTGELFF. The CDR3 DNA sequence: TGTGCCAGCAGCGTAGGGACAGGGGGGACCGGGGAGCTGTTTTTT.